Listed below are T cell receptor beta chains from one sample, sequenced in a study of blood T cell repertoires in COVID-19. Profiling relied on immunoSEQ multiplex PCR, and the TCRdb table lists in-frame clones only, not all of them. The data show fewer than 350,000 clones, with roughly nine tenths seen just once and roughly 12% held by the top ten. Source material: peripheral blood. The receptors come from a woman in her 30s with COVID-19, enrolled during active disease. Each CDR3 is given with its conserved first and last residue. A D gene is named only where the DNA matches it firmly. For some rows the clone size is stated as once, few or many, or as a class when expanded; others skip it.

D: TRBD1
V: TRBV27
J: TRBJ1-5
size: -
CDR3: CASSLWAGTGDAQPQHF
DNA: TGTGCCAGCAGTTTATGGGCGGGGACAGGGGACGCGCAGCCCCAGCATTTT

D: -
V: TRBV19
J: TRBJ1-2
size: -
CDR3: CASSPQGTYGYTF
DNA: TGTGCCAGTAGCCCCCAGGGAACCTATGGCTACACCTTC

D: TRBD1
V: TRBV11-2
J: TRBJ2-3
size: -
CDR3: CASSLGPGQVVDTQYF
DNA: TGTGCCAGCAGCTTAGGACCGGGACAGGTAGTAGATACGCAGTATTTT

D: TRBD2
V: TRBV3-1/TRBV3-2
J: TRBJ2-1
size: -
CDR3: CASSKLGTSGGVSYNEQFF
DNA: TGTGCCAGCAGCAAACTTGGGACTAGCGGGGGGGTGTCCTACAATGAGCAGTTCTTC

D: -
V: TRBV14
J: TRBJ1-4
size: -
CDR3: CASSRQGSRSEKLFF
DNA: TGTGCCAGCAGCCGCCAGGGGAGTAGGAGTGAAAAACTGTTTTTT

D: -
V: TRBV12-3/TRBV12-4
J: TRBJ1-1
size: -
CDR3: CASSFSMNTEAFF
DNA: TGTGCCAGCAGTTTTAGTATGAACACTGAAGCTTTCTTT

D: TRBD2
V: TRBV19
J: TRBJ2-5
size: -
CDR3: CASSIRGLAGYQETQYF
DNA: TGTGCCAGTAGTATTCGCGGACTAGCGGGGTACCAAGAGACCCAGTACTTC

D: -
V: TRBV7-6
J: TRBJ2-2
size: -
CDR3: CASRPVVRNTGELFF
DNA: TGTGCCAGCAGACCAGTGGTCCGGAACACCGGGGAGCTGTTTTTT

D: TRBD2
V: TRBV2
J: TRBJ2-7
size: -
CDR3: CASRIDASGGEQYF
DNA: TGTGCCAGCAGAATAGATGCGTCCGGGGGGGAGCAGTACTTC

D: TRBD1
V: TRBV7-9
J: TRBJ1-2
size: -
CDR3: CASSFTGEATYGYTF
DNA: TGTGCCAGCAGCTTCACAGGGGAGGCTACTTATGGCTACACCTTC

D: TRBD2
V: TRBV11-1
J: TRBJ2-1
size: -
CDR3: CASRAKWDYYNEQFF
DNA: TGTGCCAGCAGGGCTAAATGGGACTACTACAATGAGCAGTTCTTC

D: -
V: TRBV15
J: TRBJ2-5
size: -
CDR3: CATSIMSPGQETQYF
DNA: TGTGCCACCAGCATTATGTCCCCCGGGCAAGAGACCCAGTACTTC

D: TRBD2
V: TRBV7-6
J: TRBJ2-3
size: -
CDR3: CASSLGLAGADTQYF
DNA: TGTGCCAGCAGCTTAGGGCTAGCGGGGGCCGATACGCAGTATTTT

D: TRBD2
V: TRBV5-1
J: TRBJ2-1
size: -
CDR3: CASSFGLAGDNEQFF
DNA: TGCGCCAGCAGCTTCGGACTAGCGGGGGATAATGAGCAGTTCTTC

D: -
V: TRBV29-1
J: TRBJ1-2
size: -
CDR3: CSVEGGRDGYTF
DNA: TGCAGCGTTGAAGGGGGCCGGGATGGCTACACCTTC

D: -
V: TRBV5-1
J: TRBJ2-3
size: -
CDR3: CASSLRETSTDTQYF
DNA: TGCGCCAGCAGCTTGAGAGAAACGAGCACAGATACGCAGTATTTT

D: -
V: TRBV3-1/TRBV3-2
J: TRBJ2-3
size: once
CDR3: CASSFADTQYF
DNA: TGTGCCAGCAGCTTCGCAGATACGCAGTATTTT

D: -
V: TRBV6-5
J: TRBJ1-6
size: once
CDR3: CASLTGGLPNSPLHF
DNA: TGTGCCAGCCTAACGGGAGGGCTCCCGAATTCACCCCTCCACTTT

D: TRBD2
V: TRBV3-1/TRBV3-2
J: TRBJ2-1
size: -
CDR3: CASSQDVGGDHNEQFF
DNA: TGTGCCAGCAGCCAAGATGTGGGGGGGGACCACAATGAGCAGTTCTTC

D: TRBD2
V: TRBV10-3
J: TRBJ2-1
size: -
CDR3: CAISESEAGEQFF
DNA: TGTGCCATCAGTGAGTCGGAAGCGGGGGAGCAGTTCTTC

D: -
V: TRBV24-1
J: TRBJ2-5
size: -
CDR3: CATSDLASRAETQYF
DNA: TGTGCCACCAGTGATTTGGCTTCCAGGGCAGAGACCCAGTACTTC

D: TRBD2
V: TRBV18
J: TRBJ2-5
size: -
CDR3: CASDGEGMTERVQETQYF
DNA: TGTGCCAGCGACGGGGAGGGTATGACAGAGAGAGTACAAGAGACCCAGTACTTC

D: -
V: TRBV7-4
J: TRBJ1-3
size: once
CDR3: CASRRRQLPFSGNTIYF
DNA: TGTGCCAGCCGAAGGCGGCAGCTCCCCTTCTCTGGAAACACCATATATTTT

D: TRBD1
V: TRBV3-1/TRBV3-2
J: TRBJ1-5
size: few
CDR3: CASSQAGTGDNSQHF
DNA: TGTGCCAGCAGCCAAGCCGGGACAGGGGATAATTCCCAGCATTTT

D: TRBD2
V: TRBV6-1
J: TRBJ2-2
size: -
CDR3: CASSEAGTRWTGELFF
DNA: TGTGCCAGCAGTGAAGCCGGGACTAGATGGACCGGGGAGCTGTTTTTT

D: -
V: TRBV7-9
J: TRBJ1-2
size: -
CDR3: CASSLERGYGYTF
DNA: TGTGCCAGCAGCTTAGAAAGGGGCTATGGCTACACCTTC

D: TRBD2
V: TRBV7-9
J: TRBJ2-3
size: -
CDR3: CANRGENTDTQYF
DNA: TGTGCCAACCGGGGGGAAAACACAGATACGCAGTATTTT

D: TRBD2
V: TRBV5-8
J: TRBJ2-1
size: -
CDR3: CASSLAPGLAGLSDEQFF
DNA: TGTGCCAGCAGCTTGGCCCCCGGACTAGCGGGCCTGAGCGATGAGCAGTTCTTC

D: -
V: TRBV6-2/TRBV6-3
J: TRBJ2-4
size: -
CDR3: CASSPREGGFAKNIQYF
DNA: TGTGCCAGCAGTCCCCGTGAGGGGGGGTTTGCCAAAAACATTCAGTACTTC